This T cell receptor beta chain was captured in a study of blood T cell repertoires in COVID-19. This clone occurred many times. This CDR3 spans 15 amino acids. CDR1 is SGDLS and CDR2 is YYNGEE in the germline V gene. V lost 0 bases and J lost 5, with 15 bases in between. The repertoire was sequenced with immunoSEQ multiplex PCR; TCRdb's copy has only in-frame clones and lacks some. The data contain approximately 350,000 clones, 75% to 90% of them singletons. V gene TRBV9 combines with J gene TRBJ2-7; a weak D match, TRBD1 (5 bases). This receptor was obtained from a woman in her fifties or sixties who had recovered from COVID-19. Sample: PBMCs or T cells enriched from blood (not recorded which). The CDR3 bases are TGTGCCAGCAGCGTAGAAGGGATAAGGGGCAACGAGCAGTACTTC. Protein sequence: CASSVEGIRGNEQYF.